The 13 T cell receptor beta chains below were found in one sample sequenced in a study of T-cell memory formation after mild COVID-19. TCRdb called the 5' RACE reads again in MiXCR, with one record for every CDR3 protein. The repertoire has around 250,000 distinct CDR3 sequences, roughly 10% of them found once; the top ten carry 22%. Sample: PBMCs or a T cell subset sorted from them (not recorded which). The receptors come from a man aged 18-30 years who had mild COVID-19 (a few samples of this study predate the infection). Cell type and time point are not known.

This clonotype was counted many times. The rearrangement links TRBV7-3 to TRBJ2-5; perhaps TRBD1 as D (6 bases). The CDR3 contains 13 residues. Deletions cut 5 bases from V and 4 bases from J, with 11 bases between. CDR1 SGHTA and CDR2 FQGTGA come from the germline V gene. CDR3 bases: TGTGCCAGCAGCGGAGGCAGGGGAGAGACCCAGTACTTC. Its translation: CASSGGRGETQYF.

Ten or more counts support this clonotype. This chain uses TRBV4-3 with TRBJ1-2, with unresolved D. V lost 4 bases to trimming and J lost 8 bases, with 14 bases between them. Looked up from germline, CDR1 is LGHNA and CDR2 is YSLEER. CDR3 length: 13 amino acids. The CDR3 reads CASSRRIGEGYTF. As DNA, the CDR3 is TGCGCCAGCAGCCGGCGTATCGGAGAGGGCTACACCTTC.

Many counts were recorded for this clonotype. The J gene is TRBJ2-7, the V gene TRBV5-1; weak D call: TRBD1 (6 bases). Germline assignment: CDR1 SGHRS and CDR2 YFSETQ. The CDR3 totals 13 residues. The germline V and J ends were trimmed by 5 bases and 6 bases, with 15 bases remaining between them. CDR3 protein: CASRIQGAAEQYF. As DNA, the CDR3 is TGCGCCAGCAGGATACAGGGAGCGGCCGAGCAGTACTTC.

This clonotype was counted a few times. This sequence joins TRBV6-2 or TRBV6-3 and TRBJ2-3, with D uncertain. CDR3 length: 13 residues. Trimming pared 7 bases from V and 1 base from J, leaving 9 bases between. From germline, CDR1 is MNHEY and CDR2 SVGEGT. This CDR3 reads CASTDRGTDTQYF. The CDR3 DNA sequence: TGTGCCAGCACGGATAGGGGCACAGATACGCAGTATTTT.

This clonotype appeared a single time. The chain joins TRBV19 to TRBJ2-1; weak D call: TRBD2 (6 bases). There are 13 residues in the CDR3. V was clipped by 5 bases and J by 8 bases, with 13 bases between them. The germline CDR1 and CDR2 sequences are LNHDA and SQIVND (reference sequence). The CDR3 protein is CASSLRGGDEQFF. The DNA for the CDR3 is TGTGCCAGTAGTCTCAGAGGCGGGGATGAGCAGTTCTTC. The full variable domain, completed using reference TRBV19 and TRBJ2-1, is DGGITQSPKYLFRKEGQNVTLSCEQNLNHDAMYWYRQDPGQGLRLIYYSQIVNDFQKGDIAEGYSVSREKKESFPLTVTSAQKNPTAFYLCASSLRGGDEQFFGPGTRLTVL.

This clonotype was picked up many times. The chain uses TRBV12-3 or TRBV12-4 and TRBJ2-1; tentatively, D is TRBD1 (6 bases). The length of the CDR3 is 16 residues. The ends were cut back, 1 base at V and 0 bases at J, with 10 bases in the middle. CDR3 DNA sequence: TGTGCCAGCAGTTTAGTACAGGGAAGCTCCTACAATGAGCAGTTCTTC. It specifies CASSLVQGSSYNEQFF.

This clonotype was found many times. This chain links TRBV4-3 with TRBJ2-3; D unclear. Trimming removed 0 bases at V and 4 bases at J, with 8 bases between. Germline assignment: CDR1 LGHNA and CDR2 YSLEER. The CDR3 contains 14 residues. CDR3 region: CASSQDVLADTQYF. The CDR3, as DNA: TGCGCCAGCAGCCAAGATGTCCTAGCAGATACGCAGTATTTT.

The genes are TRBV5-5 and TRBJ2-1; 13 bases align to TRBD2. The junction had 9 bases not matched to a gene; V was cut back by 4 bases and J by 8 bases. Germline CDR1 SGHKS, CDR2 YYEKEE (reference sequence). The CDR3 totals 16 residues. This CDR3 reads CASSPPGTSGVDEQFF. The DNA for the CDR3 is TGTGCCAGCAGCCCCCCCGGGACTAGCGGGGTCGATGAGCAGTTCTTC.

Only a few counts were recorded for this clonotype. The J gene is TRBJ2-6, the V gene TRBV5-5; D perhaps matches TRBD1 (5 bases). Germline values: CDR1 SGHKS, CDR2 YYEKEE (reference sequence). There are 17 residues in the CDR3. Trimming stripped 2 bases from V and 2 bases from J, with 14 bases between. CDR3 nucleotides: TGTGCCAGCAGCTTTTTTCAGGGCCCCACTGGGGCCAACGTCCTGACTTTC. This sequence encodes CASSFFQGPTGANVLTF.

This chain joins TRBV9 and TRBJ1-1; no firm D call. Deletions cut 0 bases from V and 5 bases from J, with 8 bases between. Per germline, CDR1 SGDLS and CDR2 YYNGEE. This CDR3 region has 13 residues. The CDR3 DNA reads TGTGCCAGCAGCGTAGGAAGGAGGACTGAAGCTTTCTTT. This sequence encodes CASSVGRRTEAFF.

There are many counts of this clonotype. The chain is built from TRBV28 and TRBJ2-2, with D possibly being TRBD1 or TRBD2 (7 bases each). CDR1 and CDR2 (germline): MDHEN, SYDVKM. The CDR3 has 15 residues. Trimming stripped 5 bases from V and 5 bases from J, with 15 bases between. CDR3 sequence: CASSQGGDRTGELFF. CDR3 in DNA: TGTGCCAGCAGTCAAGGGGGGGACAGAACCGGGGAGCTGTTTTTT. Together with reference TRBV28 and TRBJ2-2, the CDR3 gives the full variable domain: DVKVTQSSRYLVKRTGEKVFLECVQDMDHENMFWYRQDPGLGLRLIYFSYDVKMKEKGDIPEGYSVSREKKERFSLILESASTNQTSMYLCASSQGGDRTGELFFGEGSRLTVL.

The chain uses TRBV29-1 and TRBJ2-7, with D possibly called TRBD1 or TRBD2 (6 bases each). The CDR3 length is 11 residues. Germline loops: CDR1 SQVTM, CDR2 ANQGSEA. Trimming stripped 7 bases from V and 2 bases from J, with 9 bases between. CDR3 in amino acids: CSGGGTYEQYF. The DNA of the CDR3 is TGCAGCGGAGGGGGGACCTACGAGCAGTACTTC.

This clonotype was counted many times. The chain joins TRBV6-5 to TRBJ2-7; 7 bases agree with TRBD2. The CDR3 has 15 amino acids. V was clipped by 6 bases and J by 0 bases; unmatched bases: 8. CDR1 is MNHEY and CDR2 is SVGAGI in the germline V gene. This CDR3 reads CASRSPGGSSYEQYF. Written as DNA, the CDR3 is TGTGCCAGCAGGTCCCCCGGGGGGAGCTCCTACGAGCAGTACTTC.